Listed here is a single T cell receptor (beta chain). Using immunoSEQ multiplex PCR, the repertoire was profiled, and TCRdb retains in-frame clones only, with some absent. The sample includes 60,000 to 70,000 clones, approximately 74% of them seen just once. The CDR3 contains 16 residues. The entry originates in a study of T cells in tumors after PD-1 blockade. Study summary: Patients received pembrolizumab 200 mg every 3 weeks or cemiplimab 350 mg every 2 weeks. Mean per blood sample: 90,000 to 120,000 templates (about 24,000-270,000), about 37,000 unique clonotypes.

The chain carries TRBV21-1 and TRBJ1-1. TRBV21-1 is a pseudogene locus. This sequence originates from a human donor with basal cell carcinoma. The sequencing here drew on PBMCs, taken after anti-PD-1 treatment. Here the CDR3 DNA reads TGTGCCAGCAGCAAAGACTCAGGGAGGCTGAACACTGAAGCTTTCTTT. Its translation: CASSKDSGRLNTEAFF.